This passage covers 17 T cell receptor beta chains from one sample sequenced in a study of naive and memory T cell subsets. Nested alpha and beta constant-region primers with the SP2 primer drove four PCR rounds on ligated cDNA. Each CDR3 protein gets one entry after TCRdb re-called the UMI-ligation and nested PCR reads with MiXCR. The sample contains 100 to 150 distinct CDR3 sequences, 79% of which appear only once. The sample consisted of naive CD8+ T cells from blood. The receptors stem from a human donor in good health.

Turning to this clonotype: This beta chain turned up in a library designed for alpha chains; as an off-target read, its abundance says little. V is TRBV5-6 and J is TRBJ2-2; D call uncertain. The CDR3 is 14 residues long. Between the trimmed V and J ends, which lost 0 bases and 4 bases, there was a span of 7 bases. CDR1 and CDR2 from the germline V gene are SGHDT and YYEEEE. The CDR3 DNA reads as TGTGCCAGCAGCTTGGTGGCCGGCACCGGGGAGCTGTTTTTT. Translation: CASSLVAGTGELFF.

To note about this clonotype: This beta chain is a stray read from a library made for alpha chains; its abundance is not meaningful. The V and J genes are TRBV5-1 and TRBJ2-5, with 7 bases aligning to TRBD1. The CDR3 length is 16 residues. J gave up 2 bases and V 1 base, and 8 bases lay outside the gene matches. Germline-derived CDR1 and CDR2 are SGHRS and YFSETQ. The CDR3 nucleotides are TGCGCCAGCAGCTTGTTAGGTGGGACAGATCAAGAGACCCAGTACTTC. It translates to CASSLLGGTDQETQYF.

Notes on this clonotype: Since the library was made to target alpha chains, this beta chain is a stray read and its abundance is not meaningful. The V and J genes are TRBV30 and TRBJ1-4; D is undetermined. Deletions cut 2 bases from V and 8 bases from J, with 6 bases between. Germline V lookup: CDR1 GTSNPN, CDR2 SVGIG (reference sequence). The CDR3 extends over 11 amino acids. DNA for the CDR3: TGTGCCTGGAGTTTGGAAGAAAAACTGTTTTTT. Its translation is CAWSLEEKLFF.

A remark on this clonotype: A library made for alpha chains picked up this beta chain off target, so its size means little. The V and J genes are TRBV5-6 and TRBJ1-2; D might be TRBD1 (6 bases). Looked up from germline, CDR1 is SGHDT and CDR2 is YYEEEE. The CDR3 has 16 residues. V lost 6 bases, J lost 7 bases, and 25 bases lay in between. The CDR3 DNA follows: TGTGCCAGCATTGGGGGGCGAAGTGGATTTTGGTCTGGCTACACCTTC. Residues: CASIGGRSGFWSGYTF. Based on the CDR3 plus reference TRBV5-6 and TRBJ1-2, the full variable domain is DAGVTQSPTHLIKTRGQQVTLRCSPKSGHDTVSWYQQALGQGPQFIFQYYEEEERQRGNFPDRFSGHQFPNYSSELNVNALLLGDSALYLCASIGGRSGFWSGYTFGSGTRLTVV.

This clonotype was counted a few times. Since it is a stray read in a library aimed at alpha chains, this beta chain has a size that is not meaningful. This chain uses TRBV27 with TRBJ2-3; 7 positions agree with TRBD2. V lost 5 bases and J lost 0; bases outside the gene matches: 5. Germline loops: CDR1 MNHEY, CDR2 SMNVEV (reference sequence). The CDR3 sequence is 15 residues long. The CDR3 DNA reads as TGTGCCAGCAGTCTGGGACTACGAAGCACAGATACGCAGTATTTT. Its protein is CASSLGLRSTDTQYF.

A single count supports this clonotype. Being off target in a library aimed at alpha chains, this beta chain has a size of little meaning. The J gene is TRBJ1-1, the V gene TRBV4-3; possible D gene TRBD1, 5 bases. The length of the CDR3 is 15 residues. V gave up 4 bases and J gave up 4 bases, with 16 bases separating them. Germline-derived CDR1 and CDR2 are LGHNA and YSLEER. CDR3 DNA sequence: TGCGCCAGCAGCCTTAGTGGGGGGGACCCCACTGAAGCTTTCTTT. It yields the protein CASSLSGGDPTEAFF.

In the case of this clonotype: Being off target in a library aimed at alpha chains, this beta chain has a size of little meaning. This chain uses TRBV27 with TRBJ2-3; no clear D. The CDR3 sequence is 11 residues long. Between the trimmed V and J ends, which lost 5 bases and 4 bases, there was a span of 4 bases. Germline CDR1 MNHEY, CDR2 SMNVEV (reference sequence). CDR3 sequence (DNA): TGTGCCAGCAGTCGAGCAGATACGCAGTATTTT. Its protein product is CASSRADTQYF.

With regard to this clonotype: Since it is a stray read in a library aimed at alpha chains, this beta chain has a size that is not meaningful. This chain joins TRBV6-2 or TRBV6-3 and TRBJ1-5, with D possibly matching TRBD1 (5 bases). The V and J ends lost 5 bases and 3 bases respectively, with 11 bases between them. This CDR3 is built from 14 residues. Germline assignment: CDR1 MNHEY and CDR2 SVGEGT. CDR3 residues: CASSETAYNQPQHF. DNA of the CDR3: TGTGCCAGCAGTGAGACAGCTTACAATCAGCCCCAGCATTTT.

Concerning this clonotype: The size of this beta chain means little, since it is a stray read in a library made for alpha chains. The V gene is TRBV4-3, the J gene TRBJ2-7; no clear D. The CDR3 is made up of 14 amino acids. Germline CDR1 reads LGHNA; CDR2 reads YSLEER. V was cut by 0 bases and J by 0 bases, with 6 bases left in between. DNA of the CDR3: TGCGCCAGCAGCCAAGACCCAGGCTCCTACGAGCAGTACTTC. It codes for CASSQDPGSYEQYF.

As regards this clonotype: This beta chain is a stray sequence in a library constructed for alpha chains; its clone size is not meaningful. This chain connects TRBV20-1 to TRBJ2-6, with 7 nucleotides matching TRBD1. The junction had 2 bases not matched to a gene; V was cut back by 6 bases and J by 0 bases. Looked up from germline, CDR1 is DFQATT and CDR2 is SNEGSKA (reference sequence). The CDR3 length is 14 residues. The CDR3 bases are TGCAGTGCCGCAGGGGGCTCTGGGGCCAACGTCCTGACTTTC. Translated: CSAAGGSGANVLTF.

About this clonotype itself: The size of this beta chain means little, since it is a stray read in a library made for alpha chains. The gene calls are TRBV2 and TRBJ2-7, with D perhaps TRBD2 (6 bases). Germline V gene sequence: CDR1 SNHLY, CDR2 FYNNEI. This CDR3 has 16 amino acids. V was trimmed by 1 base and J by 7 bases, leaving 20 bases between them. CDR3 in DNA: TGTGCCAGCAGTGAAGAGGTGGGCGGACTACATATGGAGCAGTACTTC. Amino acid sequence: CASSEEVGGLHMEQYF.

This clonotype was counted a single time. This beta chain lies outside the target of a library built for alpha chains; its clone size means little. The V call is TRBV28, the J call TRBJ1-5, with unresolved D. In germline, CDR1 is MDHEN, CDR2 SYDVKM. The V and J ends lost 11 bases and 10 bases respectively, with 12 bases between them. This CDR3 has 10 amino acids. This CDR3 is CAAHLSPQHF. CDR3 nucleotide sequence: TGTGCCGCTCACCTTAGCCCCCAGCATTTT. The entire variable domain, with the rest obtained from reference TRBV28 and TRBJ1-5, is as follows: DVKVTQSSRYLVKRTGEKVFLECVQDMDHENMFWYRQDPGLGLRLIYFSYDVKMKEKGDIPEGYSVSREKKERFSLILESASTNQTSMYLCAAHLSPQHFGDGTRLSIL.

With regard to this clonotype: A library prepared for alpha chains yielded this beta chain as an off-target read; its size is of little meaning. The chain uses TRBV29-1 and TRBJ2-7; 7 bases are a match to TRBD1. Germline trimming cut 4 bases from V and 1 base from J; bases unmatched to any gene: 10. Germline V lookup: CDR1 SQVTM, CDR2 ANQGSEA. The CDR3 spans 15 residues. The CDR3 DNA sequence: TGCAGCGTTGTCTTAAGGGACAGACCTTCCTACGAGCAGTACTTC. It yields the protein CSVVLRDRPSYEQYF.

This clonotype was seen just once. The library was prepared for alpha chains; this beta chain is a stray read, so its frequency means little. J is TRBJ2-7 and V is TRBV29-1; D assignment may be TRBD1 or TRBD2 (5 bases each). Germline lookup yields CDR1 SQVTM and CDR2 ANQGSEA. Trimming removed 6 bases at V and 4 bases at J, with 19 bases between. CDR3 size: 14 residues. CDR3 bases: TGCAGCGTGCAAAGTCCGGGACGTGGGTACGAGCAGTACTTC. Translation: CSVQSPGRGYEQYF.

With regard to this clonotype: As an off-target read in a library built for alpha chains, this beta chain has a frequency of little significance. This chain joins TRBV6-5 and TRBJ1-1, with a weak D call TRBD1 (5 bases). This CDR3 contains 16 residues. Germline V gives CDR1 MNHEY, CDR2 SVGAGI. V shed 0 bases and J shed 1 base, with 12 bases lying between them. Here the CDR3 DNA reads TGTGCCAGCAGTTACTCGACTAGGGGAGGGAACACTGAAGCTTTCTTT. It specifies CASSYSTRGGNTEAFF.

Details on this clonotype: This beta chain is off target for a library built for alpha chains, so its abundance means little. The chain is built from TRBV6-6 and TRBJ1-5; 7 bases align to TRBD1. CDR1 is MNHNY, CDR2 SVGAGI, per germline (reference sequence). Trimming cost V 2 bases and J 2 bases; bases outside gene matches: 12. The CDR3 runs to 18 residues. The CDR3 here is CASSYEGQTSDGNQPQHF. In nucleotides, the CDR3 is TGTGCCAGCAGTTACGAGGGACAGACATCAGATGGCAATCAGCCCCAGCATTTT.

To note about this clonotype: In a library made to pick up alpha chains, this beta chain is a stray read with a size that means little. This chain uses TRBV7-9 with TRBJ2-5; 9 nucleotides line up with TRBD1. The CDR3 runs 16 residues. V was clipped by 5 bases and J by 1 base; unmatched bases: 8. Germline CDR1 reads SEHNR; CDR2 reads FQNEAQ (reference sequence). CDR3 in amino acids: CASSPGTGRTQETQYF. Written as DNA, the CDR3 is TGTGCCAGCAGCCCGGGGACAGGGAGAACCCAAGAGACCCAGTACTTC.